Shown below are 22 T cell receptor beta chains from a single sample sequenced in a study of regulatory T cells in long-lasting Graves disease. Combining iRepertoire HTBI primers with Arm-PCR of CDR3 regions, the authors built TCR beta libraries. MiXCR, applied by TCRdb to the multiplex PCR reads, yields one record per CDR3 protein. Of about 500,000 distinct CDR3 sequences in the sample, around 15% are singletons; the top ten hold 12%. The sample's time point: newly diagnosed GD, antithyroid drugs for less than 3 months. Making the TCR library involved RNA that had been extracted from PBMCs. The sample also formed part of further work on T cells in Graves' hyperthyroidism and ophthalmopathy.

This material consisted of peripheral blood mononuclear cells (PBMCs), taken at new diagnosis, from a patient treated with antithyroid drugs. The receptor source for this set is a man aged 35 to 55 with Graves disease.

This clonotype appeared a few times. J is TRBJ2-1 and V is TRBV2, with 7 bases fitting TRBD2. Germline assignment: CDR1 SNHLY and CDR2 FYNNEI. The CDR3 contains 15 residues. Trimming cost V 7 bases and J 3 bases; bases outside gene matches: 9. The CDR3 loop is CASTGGRGYYNEQFF. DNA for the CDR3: TGTGCCAGCACGGGCGGGAGAGGTTACTACAATGAGCAGTTCTTC.

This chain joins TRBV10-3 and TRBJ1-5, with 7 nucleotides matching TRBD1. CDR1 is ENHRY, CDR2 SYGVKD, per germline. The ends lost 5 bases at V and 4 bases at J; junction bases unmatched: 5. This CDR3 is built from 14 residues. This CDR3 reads CAISKDRTNQPQHF. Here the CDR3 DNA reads TGTGCCATCAGTAAGGACAGGACTAATCAGCCCCAGCATTTT.

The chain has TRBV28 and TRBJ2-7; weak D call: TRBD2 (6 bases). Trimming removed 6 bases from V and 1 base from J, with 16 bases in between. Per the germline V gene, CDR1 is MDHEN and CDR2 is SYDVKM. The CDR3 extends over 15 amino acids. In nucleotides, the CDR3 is TGTGCCAGCAGCACCCGGGACTCCTTATCCTACGAGCAGTACTTC. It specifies CASSTRDSLSYEQYF.

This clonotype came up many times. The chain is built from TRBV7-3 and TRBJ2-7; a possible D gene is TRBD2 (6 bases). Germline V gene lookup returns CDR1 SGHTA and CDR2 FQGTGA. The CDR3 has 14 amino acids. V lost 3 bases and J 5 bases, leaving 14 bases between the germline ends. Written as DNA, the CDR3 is TGTGCCAGCAGCTTCAGAGGAGGGCCGGACGAGCAGTACTTC. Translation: CASSFRGGPDEQYF.

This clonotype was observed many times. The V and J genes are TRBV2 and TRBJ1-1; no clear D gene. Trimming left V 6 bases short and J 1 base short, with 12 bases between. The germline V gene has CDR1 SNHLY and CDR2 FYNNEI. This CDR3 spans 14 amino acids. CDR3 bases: TGTGCCAGCAGGGAGGAGGGATGGAACACTGAAGCTTTCTTT. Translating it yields CASREEGWNTEAFF.

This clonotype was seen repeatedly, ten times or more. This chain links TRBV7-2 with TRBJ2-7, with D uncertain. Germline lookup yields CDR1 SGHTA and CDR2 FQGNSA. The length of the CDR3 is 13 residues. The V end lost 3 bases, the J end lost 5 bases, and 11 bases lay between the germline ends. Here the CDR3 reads CASSFVRPDEQYF. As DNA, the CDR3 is TGTGCCAGCAGCTTTGTCCGTCCTGACGAGCAGTACTTC.

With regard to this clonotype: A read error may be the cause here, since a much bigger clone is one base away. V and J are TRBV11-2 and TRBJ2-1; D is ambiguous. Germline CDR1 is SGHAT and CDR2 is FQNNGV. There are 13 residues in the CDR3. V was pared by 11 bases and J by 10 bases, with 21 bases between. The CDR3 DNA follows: TGTGCCTGGACCCTCGCGAGGAGCTACGAGCAGTTCTTC. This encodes CAWTLARSYEQFF.

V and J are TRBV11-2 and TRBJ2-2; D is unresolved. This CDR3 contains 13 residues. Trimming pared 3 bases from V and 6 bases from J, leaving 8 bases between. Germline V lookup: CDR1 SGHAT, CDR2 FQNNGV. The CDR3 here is CASSLGSSGELFF. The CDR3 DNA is TGTGCCAGCAGCTTGGGATCTTCCGGGGAGCTGTTTTTT.

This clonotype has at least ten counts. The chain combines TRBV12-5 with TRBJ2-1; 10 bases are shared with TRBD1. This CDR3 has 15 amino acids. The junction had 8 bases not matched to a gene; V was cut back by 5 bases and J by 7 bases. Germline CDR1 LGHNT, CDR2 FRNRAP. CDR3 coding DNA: TGTGCTAGTGGTACTTCCGGGACAGGGGTTAATGAGCAGTTCTTC. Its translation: CASGTSGTGVNEQFF. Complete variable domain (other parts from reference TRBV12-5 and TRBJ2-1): DARVTQTPRHKVTEMGQEVTMRCQPILGHNTVFWYRQTMMQGLELLAYFRNRAPLDDSGMPKDRFSAEMPDATLATLKIQPSEPRDSAVYFCASGTSGTGVNEQFFGPGTRLTVL.

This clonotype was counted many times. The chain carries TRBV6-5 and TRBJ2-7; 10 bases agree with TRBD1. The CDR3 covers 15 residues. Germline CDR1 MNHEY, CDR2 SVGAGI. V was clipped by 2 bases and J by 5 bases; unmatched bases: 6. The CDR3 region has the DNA TGTGCCAGCAGTTACGACGGGACAGGGGTCCACGAGCAGTACTTC. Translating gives CASSYDGTGVHEQYF.

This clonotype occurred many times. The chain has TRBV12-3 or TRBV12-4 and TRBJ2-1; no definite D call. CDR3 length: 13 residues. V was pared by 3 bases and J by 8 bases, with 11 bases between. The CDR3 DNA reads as TGTGCCAGCAGTTTGGCGTACCCCCATGAGCAGTTCTTC. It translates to CASSLAYPHEQFF.

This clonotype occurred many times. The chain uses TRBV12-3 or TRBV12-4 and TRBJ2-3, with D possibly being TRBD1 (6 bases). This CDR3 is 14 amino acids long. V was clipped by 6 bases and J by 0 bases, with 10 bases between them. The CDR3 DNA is TGTGCCAGCAGGAAGGACAGAAGCACAGATACGCAGTATTTT. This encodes CASRKDRSTDTQYF.

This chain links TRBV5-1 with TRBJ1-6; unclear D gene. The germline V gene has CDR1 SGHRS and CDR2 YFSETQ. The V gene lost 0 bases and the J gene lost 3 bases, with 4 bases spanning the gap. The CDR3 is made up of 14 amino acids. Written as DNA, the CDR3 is TGCGCCAGCAGCTTGGATAGCTATAATTCACCCCTCCACTTT. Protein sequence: CASSLDSYNSPLHF.

Here the CDR3 reads CASITQGAGANVLTF. The CDR3 DNA follows: TGTGCCAGCATTACACAGGGGGCTGGGGCCAACGTCCTGACTTTC. The rearrangement joins TRBV28 to TRBJ2-6, with 8 bases aligning to TRBD1. The CDR3 spans 15 residues. The V and J ends lost 7 bases and 2 bases, in that order; junction bases with no gene match: 4. Germline CDR1 reads MDHEN; CDR2 reads SYDVKM.

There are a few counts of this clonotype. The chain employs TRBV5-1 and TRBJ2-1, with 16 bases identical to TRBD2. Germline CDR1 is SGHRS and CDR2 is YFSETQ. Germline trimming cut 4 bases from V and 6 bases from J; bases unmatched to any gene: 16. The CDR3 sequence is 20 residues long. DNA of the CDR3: TGCGCCAGCAGCCGACTAGAAATGGGACTAGCGGGAGGGGGCCGCAATGAGCAGTTCTTC. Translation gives CASSRLEMGLAGGGRNEQFF.

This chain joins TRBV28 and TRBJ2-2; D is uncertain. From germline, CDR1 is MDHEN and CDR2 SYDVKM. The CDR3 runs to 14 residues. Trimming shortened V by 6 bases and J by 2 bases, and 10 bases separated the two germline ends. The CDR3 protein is CASRVGRNTGELFF. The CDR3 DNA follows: TGTGCCAGCAGAGTGGGCAGAAACACCGGGGAGCTGTTTTTT.

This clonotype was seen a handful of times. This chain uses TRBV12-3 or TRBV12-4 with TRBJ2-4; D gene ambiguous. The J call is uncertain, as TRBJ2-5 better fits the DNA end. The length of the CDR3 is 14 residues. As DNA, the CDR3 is TGTGCCAGCAGTTTCTCGGGCTTGGCTGGGACCCAGTACTTC. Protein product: CASSFSGLAGTQYF.

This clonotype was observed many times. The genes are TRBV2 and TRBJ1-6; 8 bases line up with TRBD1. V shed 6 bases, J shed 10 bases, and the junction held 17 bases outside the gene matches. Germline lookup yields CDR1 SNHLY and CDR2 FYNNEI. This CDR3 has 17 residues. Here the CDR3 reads CASSNARTGQFKSPLHF. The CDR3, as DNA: TGTGCCAGCAGCAACGCCCGGACAGGGCAGTTTAAGTCACCCCTCCACTTT.

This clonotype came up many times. CDR3 protein: CASSPSRGFQETQYF. In DNA, the CDR3 is TGTGCCAGCTCACCGTCCAGGGGATTTCAAGAGACCCAGTACTTC. The chain combines TRBV18 with TRBJ2-5, with D possibly being TRBD1 (6 bases). Germline lookup yields CDR1 KGHSH and CDR2 LQKENI. The germline V and J ends were trimmed by 3 bases and 2 bases, with 13 bases remaining between them. The CDR3 loop spans 15 amino acids.

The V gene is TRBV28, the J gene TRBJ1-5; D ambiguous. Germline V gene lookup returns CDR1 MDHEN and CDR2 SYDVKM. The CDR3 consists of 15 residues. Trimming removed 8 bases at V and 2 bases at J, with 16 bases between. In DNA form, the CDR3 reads TGTGCCAGCCTCCCCGCTAAGTGGGGCAATCAGCCCCAGCATTTT. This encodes CASLPAKWGNQPQHF.

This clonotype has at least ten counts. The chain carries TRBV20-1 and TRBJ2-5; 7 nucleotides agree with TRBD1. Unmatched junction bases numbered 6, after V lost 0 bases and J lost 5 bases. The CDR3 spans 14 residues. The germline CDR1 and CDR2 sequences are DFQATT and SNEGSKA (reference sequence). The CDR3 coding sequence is TGCAGTGCTAGAGAAGCCAGGGGGTGGGAGACCCAGTACTTC. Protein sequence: CSAREARGWETQYF.

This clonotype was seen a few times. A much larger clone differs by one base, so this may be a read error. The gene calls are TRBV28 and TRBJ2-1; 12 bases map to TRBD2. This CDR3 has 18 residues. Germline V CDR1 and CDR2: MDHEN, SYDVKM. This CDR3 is CASGSSGRVESHYNEQSF. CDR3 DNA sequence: TGTGCCAGCGGATCTAGCGGGAGGGTAGAATCCCACTACAATGAGCAGTCCTTC.